Only a few counts were recorded for the clone carrying this T cell receptor beta chain. What it binds is unknown. The data derive from a study of regulatory T cells in long-lasting Graves disease. iRepertoire HTBI primers and Arm-PCR of CDR3 regions built TCR beta libraries. In the authors' workflow: Across samples, 60 to 75 TRBV and 13 to 15 TRBJ segments were found. One entry per CDR3 protein, called by TCRdb with MiXCR from the multiplex PCR reads. None of the V and J calls come from the authors' own analysis; TCRdb made them. The sample records 350,000 to 450,000 distinct CDR3 sequences, roughly 24% being singletons. Germline V lookup: CDR1 WNHNN, CDR2 SYGVQD (reference sequence). V was trimmed by 0 bases and J by 4 bases, leaving 10 bases between them. The CDR3 contains 15 residues. Study conclusions and caveats: Newly diagnosed Graves' patients had higher TCR diversity than persistent ones. With persistent disease, TRBV28, TRBJ1-2 and TRBJ2-5 were the favored segments.

Time point of the sample: persistent/refractory GD, antithyroid drugs over 5 years with positive TRAb. Construction of the TCR library relied on RNA isolated from PBMCs. V usage is TRBV10-1 and J usage is TRBJ2-1, with D maybe TRBD2 (6 bases). The source material was peripheral blood mononuclear cells (PBMCs), sampled when the disease was refractory, from a patient treated with antithyroid drugs. The clonotype comes from a woman aged 40 to 50 with Graves disease. CDR3 region: CASSESLANYNEQFF. The CDR3 DNA sequence: TGCGCCAGCAGTGAGTCGCTAGCGAATTACAATGAGCAGTTCTTC.